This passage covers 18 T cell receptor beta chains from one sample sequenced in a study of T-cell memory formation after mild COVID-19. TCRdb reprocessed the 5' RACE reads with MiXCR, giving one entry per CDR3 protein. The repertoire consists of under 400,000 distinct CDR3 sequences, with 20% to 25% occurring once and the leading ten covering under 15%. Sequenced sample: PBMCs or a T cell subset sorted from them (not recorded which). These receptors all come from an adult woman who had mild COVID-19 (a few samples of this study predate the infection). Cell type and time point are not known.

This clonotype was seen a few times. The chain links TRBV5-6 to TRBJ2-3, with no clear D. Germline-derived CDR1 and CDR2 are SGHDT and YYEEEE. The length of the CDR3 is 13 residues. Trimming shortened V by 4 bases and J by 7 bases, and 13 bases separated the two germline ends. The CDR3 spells CASSEAVTYTQYF. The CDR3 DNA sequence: TGTGCCAGCAGCGAAGCTGTTACGTATACGCAGTATTTT.

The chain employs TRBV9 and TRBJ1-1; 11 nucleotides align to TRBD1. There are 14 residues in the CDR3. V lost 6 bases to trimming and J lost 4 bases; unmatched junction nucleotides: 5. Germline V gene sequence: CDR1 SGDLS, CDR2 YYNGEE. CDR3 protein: CASNHGTGGTEAFF. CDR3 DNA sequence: TGTGCCAGCAACCACGGGACAGGGGGCACTGAAGCTTTCTTT.

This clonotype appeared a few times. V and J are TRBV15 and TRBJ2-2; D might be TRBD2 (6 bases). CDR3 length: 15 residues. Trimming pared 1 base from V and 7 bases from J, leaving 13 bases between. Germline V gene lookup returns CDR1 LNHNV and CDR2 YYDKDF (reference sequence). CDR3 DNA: TGTGCCACCAGCAGAGGAGGGACTTTAGTCGGGGAGCTGTTTTTT. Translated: CATSRGGTLVGELFF. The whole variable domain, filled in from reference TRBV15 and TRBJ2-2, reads DAMVIQNPRYQVTQFGKPVTLSCSQTLNHNVMYWYQQKSSQAPKLLFHYYDKDFNNEADTPDNFQSRRPNTSFCFLDIRSPGLGDTAMYLCATSRGGTLVGELFFGEGSRLTVL.

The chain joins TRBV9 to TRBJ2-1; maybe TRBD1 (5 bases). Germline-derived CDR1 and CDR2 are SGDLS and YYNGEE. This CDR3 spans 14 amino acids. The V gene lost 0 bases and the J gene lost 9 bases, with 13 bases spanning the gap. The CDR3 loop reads CASSVGVPGAEQFF. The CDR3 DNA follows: TGTGCCAGCAGCGTAGGGGTTCCTGGGGCTGAGCAGTTCTTC.

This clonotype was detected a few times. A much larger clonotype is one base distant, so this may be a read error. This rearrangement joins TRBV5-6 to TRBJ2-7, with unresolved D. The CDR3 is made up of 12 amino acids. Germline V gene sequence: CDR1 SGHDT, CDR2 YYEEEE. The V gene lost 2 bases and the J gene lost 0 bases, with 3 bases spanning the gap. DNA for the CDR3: TGTGCCAGCAGCTTCCGCTCCTACGAGCAGTACTTC. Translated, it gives CASSFRSYEQYF.

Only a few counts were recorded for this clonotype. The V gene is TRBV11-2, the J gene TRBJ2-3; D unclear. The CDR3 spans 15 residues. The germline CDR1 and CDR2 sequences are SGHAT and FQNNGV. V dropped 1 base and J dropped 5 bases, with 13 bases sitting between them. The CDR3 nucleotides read TGTGCCAGCAGCTTAGTCGGTGCGGAGTTAGATACGCAGTATTTT. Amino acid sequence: CASSLVGAELDTQYF.

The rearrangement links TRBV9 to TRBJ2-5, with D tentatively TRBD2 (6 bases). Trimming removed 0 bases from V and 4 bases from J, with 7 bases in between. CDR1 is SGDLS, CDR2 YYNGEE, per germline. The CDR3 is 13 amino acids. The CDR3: CASSVGTTETQYF. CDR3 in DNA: TGTGCCAGCAGCGTAGGGACTACAGAGACCCAGTACTTC.

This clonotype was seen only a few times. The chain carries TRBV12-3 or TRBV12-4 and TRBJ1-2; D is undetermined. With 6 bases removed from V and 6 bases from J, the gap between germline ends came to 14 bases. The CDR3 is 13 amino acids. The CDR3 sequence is CASSLHPLDGYTF. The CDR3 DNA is TGTGCCAGCAGCCTTCACCCTTTGGATGGCTACACCTTC.

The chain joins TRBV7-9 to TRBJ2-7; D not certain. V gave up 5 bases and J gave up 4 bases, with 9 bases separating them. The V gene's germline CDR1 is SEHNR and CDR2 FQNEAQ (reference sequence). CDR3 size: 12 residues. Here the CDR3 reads CASSTTVYEQYF. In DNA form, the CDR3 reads TGTGCCAGCAGCACGACGGTTTACGAGCAGTACTTC. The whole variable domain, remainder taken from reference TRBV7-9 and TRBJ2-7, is DTGVSQNPRHKITKRGQNVTFRCDPISEHNRLYWYRQTLGQGPEFLTYFQNEAQLEKSRLLSDRFSAERPKGSFSTLEIQRTEQGDSAMYLCASSTTVYEQYFGPGTRLTVT.

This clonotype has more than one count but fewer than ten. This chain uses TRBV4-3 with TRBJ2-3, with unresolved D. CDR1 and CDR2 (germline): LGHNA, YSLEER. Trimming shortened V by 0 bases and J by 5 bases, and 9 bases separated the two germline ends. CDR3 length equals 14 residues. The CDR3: CASSQDKLGDTQYF. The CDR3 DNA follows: TGCGCCAGCAGCCAAGATAAGCTGGGAGATACGCAGTATTTT.

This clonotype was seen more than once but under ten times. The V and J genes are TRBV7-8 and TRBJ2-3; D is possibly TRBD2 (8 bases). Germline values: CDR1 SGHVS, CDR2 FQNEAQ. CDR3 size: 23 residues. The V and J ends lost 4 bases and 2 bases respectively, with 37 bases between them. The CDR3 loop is CASSSPKWTGGGNAPHPTDTQYF. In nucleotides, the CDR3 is TGTGCCAGCAGCTCTCCCAAGTGGACAGGCGGGGGGAATGCCCCCCACCCCACAGATACGCAGTATTTT. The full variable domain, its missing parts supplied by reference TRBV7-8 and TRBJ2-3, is GAGVSQSPRYKVAKRGQDVALRCDPISGHVSLFWYQQALGQGPEFLTYFQNEAQLDKSGLPSDRFFAERPEGSVSTLKIQRTQQEDSAVYLCASSSPKWTGGGNAPHPTDTQYFGPGTRLTVL.

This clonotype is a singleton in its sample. In DNA form, the CDR3 reads TGCGCCAGCAGCGGGGGACAGGGCCTCTACGAGCAGTACTTC. Protein product: CASSGGQGLYEQYF. The chain employs TRBV5-1 and TRBJ2-7; 9 bases match TRBD1. Germline CDR1 is SGHRS and CDR2 is YFSETQ. This CDR3 comprises 14 residues. V shed 4 bases and J 3 bases; nucleotides not matched to a gene: 5. The variable domain in full, completed from reference TRBV5-1 and TRBJ2-7, reads KAGVTQTPRYLIKTRGQQVTLSCSPISGHRSVSWYQQTPGQGLQFLFEYFSETQRNKGNFPGRFSGRQFSNSRSEMNVSTLELGDSALYLCASSGGQGLYEQYFGPGTRLTVT.

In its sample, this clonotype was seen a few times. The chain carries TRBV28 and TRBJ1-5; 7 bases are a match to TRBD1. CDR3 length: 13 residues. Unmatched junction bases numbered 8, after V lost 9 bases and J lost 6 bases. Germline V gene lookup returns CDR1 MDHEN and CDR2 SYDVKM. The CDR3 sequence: CASLTGRRQPQHF. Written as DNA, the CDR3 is TGTGCCAGTTTGACAGGGAGGCGTCAGCCCCAGCATTTT.

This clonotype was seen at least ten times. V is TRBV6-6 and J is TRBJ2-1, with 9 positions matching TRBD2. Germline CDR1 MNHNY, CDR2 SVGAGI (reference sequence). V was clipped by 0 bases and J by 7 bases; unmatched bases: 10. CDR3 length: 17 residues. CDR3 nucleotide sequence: TGTGCCAGCAGTTACTCTCCCTGGCGGGAGGGCCAAAATGAGCAGTTCTTC. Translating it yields CASSYSPWREGQNEQFF.

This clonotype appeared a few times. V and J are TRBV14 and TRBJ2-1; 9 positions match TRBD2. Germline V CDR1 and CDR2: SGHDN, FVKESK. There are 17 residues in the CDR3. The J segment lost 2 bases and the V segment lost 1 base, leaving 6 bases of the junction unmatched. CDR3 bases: TGTGCCAGCAGCCAAGTCCGCGGGGGGGCCGCCTACAATGAGCAGTTCTTC. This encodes CASSQVRGGAAYNEQFF.

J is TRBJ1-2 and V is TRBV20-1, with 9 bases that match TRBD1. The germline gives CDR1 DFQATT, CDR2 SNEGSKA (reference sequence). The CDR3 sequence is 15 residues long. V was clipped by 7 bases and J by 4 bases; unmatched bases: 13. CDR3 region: CSVRDRGQGIYGYTF. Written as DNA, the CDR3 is TGCAGTGTACGCGATAGGGGACAGGGCATCTATGGCTACACCTTC.

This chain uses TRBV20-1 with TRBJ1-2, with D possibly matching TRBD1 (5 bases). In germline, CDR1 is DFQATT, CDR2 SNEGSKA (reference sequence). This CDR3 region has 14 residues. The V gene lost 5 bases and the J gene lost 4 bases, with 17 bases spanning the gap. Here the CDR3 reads CSAPIRAVSYGYTF. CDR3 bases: TGCAGTGCTCCTATCAGGGCGGTCAGCTATGGCTACACCTTC.

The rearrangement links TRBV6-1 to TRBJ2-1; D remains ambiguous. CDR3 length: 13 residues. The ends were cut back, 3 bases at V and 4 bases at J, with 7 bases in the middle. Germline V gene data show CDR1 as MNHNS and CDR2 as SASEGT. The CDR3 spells CASSDSVYNEQFF. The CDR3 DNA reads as TGTGCCAGCAGTGATTCCGTATACAATGAGCAGTTCTTC.